This TCR beta chain was retrieved from a study of blood T cell repertoires in COVID-19. Turning to the study itself: Samples taken during acute and convalescent COVID-19 were collected in the United States, Italy and Spain. Nucleic acid was either cDNA or gDNA, and it came from T cells, B-cell-depleted T cells, or PBMCs.

Participants, 18 to 89 years old, spanned under 25 US areas. Symptom resolution, clearance, or two negative PCRs marked donors in Cohort 3 as recovered. V gave up 2 bases and J gave up 7 bases, with 9 bases separating them. CDR1 is SGHRS and CDR2 is YFSETQ in the germline V gene. The CDR3 covers 13 residues. Generated by immunoSEQ multiplex PCR, the TCRdb table keeps only in-frame clones and is missing some. The data hold some 150,000 clones, with roughly 84% observed a single time. This TCR derives from a man aged 50 to 60 who had recovered from COVID-19. What was sequenced was PBMCs or T cells enriched from blood (not recorded which). This chain joins TRBV5-1 and TRBJ1-4; a weak D match, TRBD1 (5 bases). This CDR3 reads CASSFGQREKLFF. The CDR3 nucleotides read TGCGCCAGCAGCTTTGGACAACGTGAAAAACTGTTTTTT.